The rows below give T cell receptor beta chains drawn from one sample of a study of cytomegalovirus exposure and HLA in healthy donors. The method was immunoSEQ multiplex PCR; TCRdb's version includes in-frame clones alone and lacks a portion of them. This sample yields around 75,000 clones, of which about 80% are seen a single time; more than 3% belongs to the top ten. The sequencing input was PBMCs. The receptors stem from a man aged 18 to 30 in good health and CMV-seronegative. CDR3s include the opening cysteine and the closing phenylalanine or tryptophan. The order of the fields is D gene, V gene, clone size, J gene, CDR3 DNA, CDR3 protein. D genes are given only for firm matches. Size is omitted from some rows. Given values are once, few, many or a class for expanded clones.

>TRBD2|TRBV7-2|.|TRBJ2-3
TGTGCCAGCAGCTTAGTGCTAGCGGAGACTAGCACAGATACGCAGTATTTT
CASSLVLAETSTDTQYF
>TRBD1|TRBV5-1|.|TRBJ1-2
TGCGCCAGCAGCTTGGAGGGACAGGGGCTTGGCTACACCTTC
CASSLEGQGLGYTF
>.|TRBV2|.|TRBJ1-4
TGTGCCAGCAGTGGGGGGCAAGGAGGAGAAAAACTGTTTTTT
CASSGGQGGEKLFF
>TRBD1|TRBV10-1|few|TRBJ1-1
TGCGCCAGCAGTGAGTCCTCGGACAGGGGATTTACTGAAGCTTTCTTT
CASSESSDRGFTEAFF
>.|TRBV21-1|few|TRBJ1-1
TGTGCCAGCAGCCCTTTAGGAGGGGGGGACACTGAAGCTTTCTTT
CASSPLGGGDTEAFF
>.|TRBV7-3|.|TRBJ2-3
TGTGCCAGCAGCTTATCTGGAACTAGCAGTGTCCTAGATACGCAGTATTTT
CASSLSGTSSVLDTQYF
>.|TRBV5-1|.|TRBJ2-6
TGCGCCAGCAGCTTGGGGCATGGACAGCGAAGCCTCTCTGGGGCCAACGTCCTGACTTTC
CASSLGHGQRSLSGANVLTF
>TRBD1|TRBV19|.|TRBJ1-3
TGTGCCAGTAGTATAGATCGAGGGGGCGGCAGAAACACCATATATTTT
CASSIDRGGGRNTIYF
>.|TRBV7-2|.|TRBJ1-4
TGTGCCAGCAGCTTAAGAGGGTTGGCTAATGAAAAACTGTTTTTT
CASSLRGLANEKLFF
>.|TRBV7-9|.|TRBJ2-3
TGTGCCAGCAGCTTAGGCTCGACTACAGATACGCAGTATTTT
CASSLGSTTDTQYF
>.|TRBV6-4|.|TRBJ2-3
TGTGCCAGCAGCGCCACGAAGAGGGGCACTAGCCCTGGCACAGATACGCAGTATTTT
CASSATKRGTSPGTDTQYF
>TRBD1|TRBV19|.|TRBJ1-2
TGTGCCAGTAACAAGGACAGGGGGACAACCTGTGGCTACACCTTC
CASNKDRGTTCGYTF
>.|TRBV10-1|.|TRBJ1-2
TGCGCCAGCAGTGAGTCGGGGGAGGGGAACTATGGCTACACCTTC
CASSESGEGNYGYTF
>.|TRBV11-3|.|TRBJ2-2
TGTGCCAGCAGCTTCGAGTTTTGGACCGGGGAGCTGTTTTTT
CASSFEFWTGELFF
>TRBD1|TRBV4-3|once|TRBJ1-2
TGCGCCAGCAGCCAAGTCGGGACAGGGGCCTTCTATGGCTACACCTTC
CASSQVGTGAFYGYTF
>.|TRBV4-2|.|TRBJ1-3
TGTGCCAGCAGCCAAGAGGAGAATTCTGGAAACACCATATATTTT
CASSQEENSGNTIYF
>.|TRBV14|.|TRBJ2-1
TGTGCCAGCAGCCAGTTGGAGAATTCCTACAATGAGCAGTTCTTC
CASSQLENSYNEQFF
>TRBD1|TRBV19|large|TRBJ1-1
TGTGCCAGTACCCCCCTGAGGACAGGTCCGGGGAGTACTGAAGCTTTCTTT
CASTPLRTGPGSTEAFF
>.|TRBV7-3|.|TRBJ2-1
TGTGCCAGCAGCCCTAGTGTCGCCCACAATGAGCAGTTCTTC
CASSPSVAHNEQFF
>.|TRBV5-1|.|TRBJ1-2
TGCGCCAGCAGCTTGGGGGGAGGGACCGGCTATGGCTACACCTTC
CASSLGGGTGYGYTF
>TRBD2|TRBV6-1|.|TRBJ2-2
TGTGCCAGCAGTGAACACGGGAGGTGGACCGGGGAGCTGTTTTTT
CASSEHGRWTGELFF
>.|TRBV6-5|.|TRBJ2-1
TGTGCCAGCAGTTACGACGGGGAGAGCTCCTACAATGAGCAGTTCTTC
CASSYDGESSYNEQFF
>.|TRBV5-5|few|TRBJ2-3
TGTGCCAGCACCTGGGCGGGGACAGATACGCAGTATTTT
CASTWAGTDTQYF
>TRBD2|TRBV7-2|.|TRBJ2-4
TGTGCCAGCAGCTTTTCGGGGGGCAAAAACATTCAGTACTTC
CASSFSGGKNIQYF
>TRBD1|TRBV23-1|.|TRBJ1-2
TGCGCCAGCAGTCCGGGACAGGGGGAGGGTAACTATGGCTACACCTTC
CASSPGQGEGNYGYTF
>TRBD1|TRBV11-2|.|TRBJ1-3
TGTGCCAGCAGCTCGAGCACGGGACAGGGAAACACCATATATTTT
CASSSSTGQGNTIYF
>.|TRBV2|few|TRBJ1-5
TGTGCCAGCAGTCCAGGAGGGGCGACTCAGCCCCAGCATTTT
CASSPGGATQPQHF
>TRBD1|TRBV27|once|TRBJ2-7
TGTGCCAGCAGTTTATCCCCGGGACAGTCACTCTACGAGCAGTACTTC
CASSLSPGQSLYEQYF
>TRBD1|TRBV7-7|.|TRBJ2-5
TGTGCCAGCAGCTACGGGACAGGGGGCGGAGAGACCCAGTACTTC
CASSYGTGGGETQYF
>.|TRBV7-9|.|TRBJ1-1
TGTTCCAGCAGCTCGGACAGAGATGAAGCTTTCTTT
CSSSSDRDEAFF
>.|TRBV28|.|TRBJ2-3
TGTGCCAGTGAAATGGGGGGGGCCACAGATACGCAGTATTTT
CASEMGGATDTQYF
>TRBD1|TRBV27|.|TRBJ1-4
TGTGCCAGCAGTTTAAGGAGGGACAGTAATGAAAAACTGTTTTTT
CASSLRRDSNEKLFF
>.|TRBV4-2|.|TRBJ1-2
TGTGCCAGCAGCCAAGATGAGTCCAGGGGTATCTACACCTTC
CASSQDESRGIYTF
>.|TRBV5-5|few|TRBJ1-1
TGTGCCAGCAGAGGAGGGCTCGGCGGCACTGAAGCTTTCTTT
CASRGGLGGTEAFF
>TRBD1|TRBV28|.|TRBJ1-5
TGTGCCAGCAGTCCCTGGACAGGGGATAGCAATCAGCCCCAGCATTTT
CASSPWTGDSNQPQHF
>.|TRBV11-2|.|TRBJ2-7
TGTGCCAGCACCACGAGCTCCTACGAGCAGTACTTC
CASTTSSYEQYF
>TRBD1|TRBV23-1|.|TRBJ1-3
TGCGCCAGCACCTCGGGACAGTCCTCCTCTGGAAACACCATATATTTT
CASTSGQSSSGNTIYF
>.|TRBV21-1|few|TRBJ2-1
TGTGCCAGCAGCAAAGGTTCGGGGACAGGGATCAATGAGCAGTTCTTC
CASSKGSGTGINEQFF
>TRBD1|TRBV7-6|.|TRBJ1-6
TGTGCCAGCAGCCGATTAGGGACAGGGGACAATTCACCCCTCCACTTT
CASSRLGTGDNSPLHF
>.|TRBV12-5|once|TRBJ2-5
TGTGCTAGTGGTTTGAGTGGGGGGGCCCAAGAGACCCAGTACTTC
CASGLSGGAQETQYF
>TRBD1|TRBV5-1|.|TRBJ1-2
TGCGCCAGCAGCTTGTCTGGGACAGGGTTGGAATATGGCTACACCTTC
CASSLSGTGLEYGYTF
>TRBD1|TRBV7-9|few|TRBJ2-3
TGTGCCAGCAGCTTTCAGGGGGCAAGAGATACGCAGTATTTT
CASSFQGARDTQYF
>.|TRBV2|.|TRBJ2-1
TGTGCCAGCAGTGAAGCTAGGGGGGGCGTCTGGAATGAGCAGTTCTTC
CASSEARGGVWNEQFF
>TRBD1|TRBV27|.|TRBJ1-1
TGTGCCAGCAGTTCCCCGACCGGACAGGGCTTGAACACTGAAGCTTTCTTT
CASSSPTGQGLNTEAFF